A single sample is the source of the 23 T cell receptor beta chains below, sequenced in a study of blood T cells in healthy people across ages (dated by TCRdb to 2015 to 2017). Library method: 5' RACE. The instrument given in TCRdb is Illumina HiSeq 2500. A second 7 to 11 cycle PCR used a sample-barcoded 5' primer and a J-beta primer mix. TCRdb cleaned the public reads at Q25 with fastp, built clones with MiXCR and kept in-frame beta chains. Rows merge per CDR3 protein into single entries with the most common DNA and genes. The sample table contains hundreds of thousands of distinct CDR3 sequences; only one count was recorded for less than 25% of them. Together, the top ten hold less than 9% of the sample. The sample also formed part of further work on T cells of mothers and their children.

The specimen sequenced was blood. The source is a boy younger than 18 in good health.

This rearrangement joins TRBV20-1 to TRBJ1-1; D is unclear. Germline-derived CDR1 and CDR2 are DFQATT and SNEGSKA (reference sequence). The CDR3 spans 13 residues. V dropped 0 bases and J dropped 5 bases, with 10 bases sitting between them. The chain's CDR3 is CSARDVAGTEAFF. DNA for the CDR3: TGCAGTGCTAGAGATGTAGCGGGGACTGAAGCTTTCTTT.

The rearrangement uses TRBV5-5 and TRBJ1-2; the D is unclear. The length of the CDR3 is 16 residues. Germline assignment: CDR1 SGHKS and CDR2 YYEKEE (reference sequence). Trimming pared 1 base from V and 0 bases from J, leaving 13 bases between. This chain's CDR3 is CASSLYSALPNYGYTF. The CDR3, as DNA: TGTGCCAGCAGCTTGTACTCAGCGCTCCCTAACTATGGCTACACCTTC. Looking up the rest from reference TRBV5-5 and TRBJ1-2 gives the full variable domain: DAGVTQSPTHLIKTRGQQVTLRCSPISGHKSVSWYQQVLGQGPQFIFQYYEKEERGRGNFPDRFSARQFPNYSSELNVNALLLGDSALYLCASSLYSALPNYGYTFGSGTRLTVV.

The chain combines TRBV28 with TRBJ2-1; D is undetermined. The CDR3 is 12 amino acids. Trimming stripped 4 bases from V and 8 bases from J, with 9 bases between. Germline V gene lookup returns CDR1 MDHEN and CDR2 SYDVKM. The CDR3 DNA reads TGTGCCAGCAGTTCATTGAACGATGAGCAGTTCTTC. Amino acid sequence: CASSSLNDEQFF.

This clonotype was detected a few times. The V call is TRBV20-1, the J call TRBJ1-4; D not certain. Trimming shortened V by 0 bases and J by 8 bases, and 13 bases separated the two germline ends. The germline V gene encodes CDR1 DFQATT and CDR2 SNEGSKA (reference sequence). CDR3 size: 14 residues. CDR3 loop: CSARDRLTSEKLFF. CDR3 bases: TGCAGTGCTAGAGATCGCCTGACCTCCGAAAAACTGTTTTTT.

This clonotype has just one count. The chain uses TRBV20-1 and TRBJ2-5; 15 bases fit TRBD2. Trimming removed 5 bases from V and 4 bases from J; junction bases left unmatched: 8. The CDR3 is made up of 16 amino acids. Germline CDR1 reads DFQATT; CDR2 reads SNEGSKA (reference sequence). CDR3 residues: CSALPGLAGGRETQYF. CDR3 nucleotide sequence: TGCAGTGCTCTTCCGGGACTAGCGGGAGGTCGAGAGACCCAGTACTTC.

This rearrangement joins TRBV13 to TRBJ1-5; tentative D call: TRBD1 (5 bases). The CDR3 runs 15 residues. The germline gives CDR1 PRHDT, CDR2 FYEKMQ (reference sequence). Trimming took 2 bases from V and 6 from J, leaving 14 bases between them. The CDR3 DNA follows: TGTGCCAGCAGCTTACGGGACGGAGTGGGTCAGCCCCAGCATTTT. Its translation: CASSLRDGVGQPQHF.

The chain employs TRBV28 and TRBJ2-5; D possibly corresponds to TRBD2 (6 bases). Deletions cut 1 base from V and 6 bases from J, with 18 bases between. The germline V gene has CDR1 MDHEN and CDR2 SYDVKM. The CDR3 is made up of 16 amino acids. The CDR3 is CASSLFWREGKKTQYF. CDR3 nucleotides: TGTGCCAGCAGTTTATTCTGGCGGGAAGGGAAAAAGACCCAGTACTTC.

This clonotype was detected a few times. The chain is built from TRBV5-1 and TRBJ2-1; possible D gene TRBD1, 6 bases. Germline loops: CDR1 SGHRS, CDR2 YFSETQ. This CDR3 has 15 residues. Between the trimmed V and J ends, which lost 6 bases and 2 bases, there was a span of 15 bases. This CDR3 is CASTFGGSPYNEQFF. CDR3 DNA: TGCGCCAGCACTTTTGGGGGCAGTCCCTACAATGAGCAGTTCTTC.

The V and J genes are TRBV20-1 and TRBJ1-2, with 12 bases aligning to TRBD1. Germline values: CDR1 DFQATT, CDR2 SNEGSKA (reference sequence). After removal of 5 bases from V and 4 bases from J, the junction contained 8 bases not matched to a gene. The CDR3 length is 15 residues. CDR3 bases: TGCAGTGCTCCCGGGACAGGGGGCGCTGGCTATGGCTACACCTTC. This translates into CSAPGTGGAGYGYTF.

The chain carries TRBV9 and TRBJ1-1; D is undetermined. With 3 bases removed from V and 2 bases from J, the gap between germline ends came to 8 bases. Germline V gives CDR1 SGDLS, CDR2 YYNGEE. The CDR3 is 13 amino acids. This chain's CDR3 is CASSGYDNTEAFF. The CDR3 DNA sequence: TGTGCCAGCAGCGGCTACGATAACACTGAAGCTTTCTTT.

In this sample, this clonotype turned up a few times. The chain employs TRBV5-1 and TRBJ1-2; D is unresolved. In germline, CDR1 is SGHRS, CDR2 YFSETQ. The CDR3 length is 12 residues. V was cut by 4 bases and J by 4 bases, with 8 bases left in between. The CDR3 protein is CASSKEPYGYTF. DNA for the CDR3: TGCGCCAGCAGCAAAGAGCCCTATGGCTACACCTTC.

The chain carries TRBV12-3 or TRBV12-4 and TRBJ1-1; D gene ambiguous. V was cut by 5 bases and J by 1 base, with 8 bases left in between. The CDR3 is 13 amino acids. The CDR3 region has the DNA TGTGCCAGCAGTGCGGGTCCGAACACTGAAGCTTTCTTT. Translated, it gives CASSAGPNTEAFF.

This clonotype was found a few times. The V call is TRBV20-1, the J call TRBJ2-3; the match to TRBD1 covers 7 bases. Germline V CDR1 and CDR2: DFQATT, SNEGSKA (reference sequence). V lost 3 bases and J lost 6; bases outside the gene matches: 9. This CDR3 has 14 amino acids. CDR3 residues: CSASRDSLGDTQYF. The DNA for the CDR3 is TGCAGTGCTAGCCGGGACAGCCTAGGTGATACGCAGTATTTT.

This clonotype was seen only a few times. The V call is TRBV5-1, the J call TRBJ2-7; possibly TRBD1 or TRBD2 for D (5 bases each). Germline V gene lookup returns CDR1 SGHRS and CDR2 YFSETQ. V was trimmed by 2 bases and J by 5 bases, leaving 11 bases between them. There are 13 residues in the CDR3. CDR3 residues: CASSFEGSHEQYF. The CDR3 DNA follows: TGCGCCAGCAGCTTCGAGGGGTCCCACGAGCAGTACTTC. The complete variable domain, with remaining parts taken from reference TRBV5-1 and TRBJ2-7, reads KAGVTQTPRYLIKTRGQQVTLSCSPISGHRSVSWYQQTPGQGLQFLFEYFSETQRNKGNFPGRFSGRQFSNSRSEMNVSTLELGDSALYLCASSFEGSHEQYFGPGTRLTVT.

This clonotype has only a few counts. The chain employs TRBV2 and TRBJ2-4; D is ambiguous. Germline V CDR1 and CDR2: SNHLY, FYNNEI. CDR3 size: 13 residues. V lost 5 bases and J lost 4, with 9 bases in between. CDR3: CASSQDGKNIQYF. In DNA form, the CDR3 reads TGTGCCAGCAGTCAGGACGGGAAAAACATTCAGTACTTC.

A few counts support this clonotype. This chain's CDR3 is CASSLMWGGDSLNNEQFF. The DNA for the CDR3 is TGTGCCAGCAGCTTAATGTGGGGGGGGGACAGCTTAAACAATGAGCAGTTCTTC. The chain joins TRBV7-3 to TRBJ2-5; D is perhaps TRBD1 or TRBD2 (7 bases each). The assigned J gene may be wrong: the sequence end matches TRBJ2-1 better. The CDR3 runs to 18 residues. Germline assignment: CDR1 SGHTA and CDR2 FQGTGA.

In this sample, this clonotype turned up a few times. J is TRBJ2-4 and V is TRBV15, with D maybe TRBD2 (5 bases). Trimming left V 0 bases short and J 0 bases short, with 18 bases between. The CDR3 sequence is 19 residues long. Per the germline V gene, CDR1 is LNHNV and CDR2 is YYDKDF (reference sequence). The CDR3 DNA is TGTGCCACCAGCAGAGATCCGGTCGGTGAGGGATTAGCCAAAAACATTCAGTACTTC. As protein: CATSRDPVGEGLAKNIQYF.

This clonotype was picked up many times. The J gene is TRBJ1-4, the V gene TRBV5-1; 9 bases fit TRBD1. Germline CDR1 SGHRS, CDR2 YFSETQ. The ends lost 3 bases at V and 6 bases at J; junction bases unmatched: 12. The CDR3 covers 17 residues. The CDR3 region has the DNA TGCGCCAGCAGCTCTCGCTCGGACGGGACAGGGCATGAAAAACTGTTTTTT. As protein: CASSSRSDGTGHEKLFF.

In DNA form, the CDR3 reads TGTGCCAGCAGTTCCGACTCTGGGGCCAACGTCCTGACTTTC. As protein: CASSSDSGANVLTF. The V and J genes are TRBV28 and TRBJ2-6, with unresolved D. The CDR3 sequence is 14 residues long. Between the trimmed V and J ends, which lost 4 bases and 0 bases, there was a span of 4 bases. CDR1 is MDHEN and CDR2 is SYDVKM in the germline V gene. The whole variable domain, filled in from reference TRBV28 and TRBJ2-6, reads DVKVTQSSRYLVKRTGEKVFLECVQDMDHENMFWYRQDPGLGLRLIYFSYDVKMKEKGDIPEGYSVSREKKERFSLILESASTNQTSMYLCASSSDSGANVLTFGAGSRLTVL.

This clonotype was counted between two and nine times. Germline is not matched at one junction end, which may reflect a read error. V and J are TRBV20-1 and TRBJ1-2, with a weak D call TRBD1 (6 bases). Germline V lookup: CDR1 DFQATT, CDR2 SNEGSKA (reference sequence). CDR3 size: 14 residues. CDR3 coding DNA: TGCAGTGCGCCGACAGGCCGCTTTAACTACGGCTACACCTTC. Its protein product is CSAPTGRFNYGYTF.

This clonotype was counted only a few times. The genes are TRBV27 and TRBJ2-7, with 7 bases that match TRBD1. V shed 3 bases and J 2 bases; nucleotides not matched to a gene: 7. The germline gives CDR1 MNHEY, CDR2 SMNVEV (reference sequence). The CDR3 has 15 residues. The chain's CDR3 is CASSFVQGVTYEQYF. The CDR3 DNA is TGTGCCAGCAGTTTTGTTCAGGGGGTGACCTACGAGCAGTACTTC.

Only a few counts were recorded for this clonotype. The V and J genes are TRBV3-1 and TRBJ1-1; D is perhaps TRBD1 (5 bases). Germline CDR1 is LGHDT and CDR2 is YNNKEL (reference sequence). Trimming removed 1 base from V and 4 bases from J, with 10 bases in between. The CDR3 has 14 residues. As DNA, the CDR3 is TGTGCCAGCAGCCAAGTAGGGGCCGGCACTGAAGCTTTCTTT. Translated, it gives CASSQVGAGTEAFF. The entire variable domain, with the rest obtained from reference TRBV3-1 and TRBJ1-1, is as follows: DTAVSQTPKYLVTQMGNDKSIKCEQNLGHDTMYWYKQDSKKFLKIMFSYNNKELIINETVPNRFSPKSPDKAHLNLHINSLELGDSAVYFCASSQVGAGTEAFFGQGTRLTVV.

The chain has TRBV6-6 and TRBJ1-4; D is undetermined. Trimming pared 5 bases from V and 8 bases from J, leaving 12 bases between. This CDR3 region has 13 residues. Germline V gene data show CDR1 as MNHNY and CDR2 as SVGAGI (reference sequence). The CDR3 nucleotides are TGTGCCAGCAGTACGGGGATTTGGGAAAAACTGTTTTTT. It translates to CASSTGIWEKLFF.